These T cell receptor beta chains were read from a single sample in a study of cytomegalovirus exposure and HLA in healthy donors. Repertoires were generated with immunoSEQ multiplex PCR, while TCRdb's copy carries only in-frame clones and drops some. The sample holds about 130,000 clones, about 80% seen once. What was sequenced was PBMCs. The receptors stem from a woman aged 40 to 50 in good health and CMV-seronegative. Both conserved end residues are part of each CDR3. The D gene is left open where the match is weak. Only part of the rows carry a size: once, few, many, or a class if the clone is expanded.

clone_size	d_call	v_call	j_call	cdr3_nt	cdr3_aa
.	TRBD1	TRBV7-2	TRBJ2-5	TGTGCCAGCAGCATTCAGGACAGGGCGAGGAGCCAAGAGACCCAGTACTTC	CASSIQDRARSQETQYF
.	TRBD1	TRBV6-5	TRBJ2-1	TGTGCCAGCAGTTACCGAACGGGACAGCCCTACAATGAGCAGTTCTTC	CASSYRTGQPYNEQFF
.	.	TRBV11-3	TRBJ2-7	TGTGCCAGCAGCTTAGATCCGGGCTACGAGCAGTACTTC	CASSLDPGYEQYF
.	.	TRBV4-2	TRBJ2-3	TGTGCCAGCAGCCAAGATGGAGCATCCACAGATACGCAGTATTTT	CASSQDGASTDTQYF
.	.	TRBV14	TRBJ1-4	TGTGCCAGCAGCCAAGATGTCAGGATGGGAAAACTGTTTTTT	CASSQDVRMGKLFF
.	TRBD2	TRBV30	TRBJ2-2	TGTGCCTGGAGTGATGGGACTAGCCTTAACACCGGGGAGCTGTTTTTT	CAWSDGTSLNTGELFF
once	.	TRBV21-1	TRBJ1-5	TGTGCCAGCAGCAAAGGCCAGGGGGTTCAGCCCCAGCATTTT	CASSKGQGVQPQHF
.	TRBD2	TRBV18	TRBJ2-6	TGTGCCAGCTCACCAAGAGAAGGTTGGGGGGGTTCTGGGGCCAACGTCCTGACTTTC	CASSPREGWGGSGANVLTF
.	TRBD2	TRBV15	TRBJ2-5	TGTGCCACCAGCACCCTTTTTACTAGCGGGGGGCTGCAAGAGACCCAGTACTTC	CATSTLFTSGGLQETQYF
.	.	TRBV18	TRBJ1-5	TGTGCCAGCTCAATGGGGCTGGGTTTAGGTCAGCCCCAGCATTTT	CASSMGLGLGQPQHF
once	TRBD1	TRBV4-3	TRBJ2-7	TGCGCCAGCAGCCCGGACAGGCTCTCCGGGGAGCAGTACTTC	CASSPDRLSGEQYF
many	TRBD1	TRBV27	TRBJ2-7	TGTGCCAGCGGGTCGACAGGGGACCACGAGCAGTACTTC	CASGSTGDHEQYF
.	.	TRBV5-1	TRBJ2-1	TGCGCCAGCAGCTTGGATCCAGGGGACCTGGGTGAGCAGTTCTTC	CASSLDPGDLGEQFF
.	TRBD1	TRBV5-1	TRBJ1-2	TGCGCCAGCAGCTTGGCGACAGGGGTTGATGGCTACACCTTC	CASSLATGVDGYTF
.	.	TRBV27	TRBJ2-7	TGTGCCAGCAGCCCCGCGCATCCACAGGGTCCCGCCGAGCAGTACTTC	CASSPAHPQGPAEQYF
few	TRBD1	TRBV12-5	TRBJ1-4	TGTGCTAGTGGTTCCCGGACAGGGGTGAATGAAAAACTGTTTTTT	CASGSRTGVNEKLFF
.	.	TRBV18	TRBJ1-1	TGTGCCAGCTCACCGGGCAGGTGGGACACTGAAGCTTTCTTT	CASSPGRWDTEAFF
.	.	TRBV5-1	TRBJ2-3	TGCGCCAGCAGCTCATCTAGCGCAGATACGCAGTATTTT	CASSSSSADTQYF
.	TRBD2	TRBV2	TRBJ2-1	TGTGCCAGCAGTAGGCCTAGCGGGAGGGAAAGCTACAATGAGCAGTTCTTC	CASSRPSGRESYNEQFF
few	TRBD1	TRBV19	TRBJ1-5	TGTGCCAGTAGTATAGACGCGACAGGGAATCAGCCCCAGCATTTT	CASSIDATGNQPQHF
few	TRBD1	TRBV7-3	TRBJ2-6	TGTGCCAGCAGCCATATACAGGGGGCTGGGGCCAACGTCCTGACTTTC	CASSHIQGAGANVLTF
.	.	TRBV6-1	TRBJ1-5	TGTGCCAGCAAAGGGGGGGATCGCAATCAGCCCCAGCATTTT	CASKGGDRNQPQHF
.	TRBD1	TRBV18	TRBJ2-5	TGTGCCAGCTCCCTCAGACAGGGGGAAACTGTGAAAGAGACCCAGTACTTC	CASSLRQGETVKETQYF
.	.	TRBV7-2	TRBJ2-7	TGTGCCAGCAGCTTAGGTCTTTTAACCGGCGAGCAGTACTTC	CASSLGLLTGEQYF
.	.	TRBV9	TRBJ1-1	TGTGCCAGCAGCGTCCTTGGACAGATGAACACTGAAGCTTTCTTT	CASSVLGQMNTEAFF
.	TRBD2	TRBV2	TRBJ2-7	TGTGCCAGCTCCCGGATGGTAGCGGGAGTATACGAGCAGTACTTC	CASSRMVAGVYEQYF
.	TRBD1	TRBV9	TRBJ2-7	TGTGCCAGCAGCTTGGGGACAGGGGCCATCGAGCAGTACTTC	CASSLGTGAIEQYF
.	TRBD2	TRBV7-3	TRBJ2-3	TGTGCCAGCAGCTTAATTGCAGCGGGAGGGGTGACAGATACGCAGTATTTT	CASSLIAAGGVTDTQYF
.	TRBD2	TRBV7-9	TRBJ2-1	TGTGCCAGCAGGGCAGCGGGGGGCACGGTTCGGCATGAGCAGTTCTTC	CASRAAGGTVRHEQFF
.	TRBD1	TRBV9	TRBJ2-5	TGTGCCAGCAGCTCTTGGACAGGAGAGACCCAGTACTTC	CASSSWTGETQYF
few	.	TRBV4-2	TRBJ1-4	TGTGCCAGCAGCCACTTGACAGCAACTAATGAAAAACTGTTTTTT	CASSHLTATNEKLFF
.	TRBD2	TRBV11-2	TRBJ2-5	TGTGCCAGCAGCCTCGGGACTAGCGGGAGGGCGGGAGAGACCCAGTACTTC	CASSLGTSGRAGETQYF
.	TRBD2	TRBV6-4	TRBJ2-7	TGTGCCAGCAGTGATATCCGGGCTAGCGGGAGTCCCTACGAGCAGTACTTC	CASSDIRASGSPYEQYF
.	.	TRBV5-1	TRBJ2-2	TGCGCCAGCAGCGGCGAGGGAAACACCGGGGAGCTGTTTTTT	CASSGEGNTGELFF
.	TRBD2	TRBV9	TRBJ2-2	TGTGCCAGCAGCGTAGGAGCGGGAGGGCTATTAACCGGGGAGCTGTTTTTT	CASSVGAGGLLTGELFF
.	.	TRBV28	TRBJ2-2	TGTGCCAGCAGTTTTTATTACAGCGGGGAGCTGTTTTTT	CASSFYYSGELFF
.	.	TRBV6-1	TRBJ2-1	TGTGCCAGCAGTTCTTGGGGGGACTCCTACAATGAGCAGTTCTTC	CASSSWGDSYNEQFF
.	TRBD1	TRBV27	TRBJ1-5	TGTGCCAGCAAGAGACAGGGGGTCGAAAGTCAGCCCCAGCATTTT	CASKRQGVESQPQHF
.	TRBD1	TRBV5-6	TRBJ2-4	TGTGCCAGCAGCTGGCCGGGGACAGAAGAAAACATTCAGTACTTC	CASSWPGTEENIQYF
.	TRBD1	TRBV2	TRBJ2-7	TGTGCCAGCAGAGACAGGGCGAACTCCTACGAGCAGTACTTC	CASRDRANSYEQYF
.	TRBD1	TRBV7-8	TRBJ1-2	TGTGCCAGCAGCCTCGGACAGGGGGCAAACTATGGCTACACCTTC	CASSLGQGANYGYTF
.	TRBD1	TRBV11-2	TRBJ1-1	TGTGCCAGCAGCTTAGGGGACAGACGTGGCGCTTTCTTT	CASSLGDRRGAFF
.	TRBD2	TRBV9	TRBJ2-3	TGTGCCAGCAGCGCGGGAGGGGGAGATACGCAGTATTTT	CASSAGGGDTQYF
.	.	TRBV28	TRBJ2-6	TGTGCCAGCACCTCACTTCGGACAGCTTCTGGGGCCAACGTCCTGACTTTC	CASTSLRTASGANVLTF
.	.	TRBV25-1	TRBJ1-4	TGTGCCAGCAGTGAATGGGGAGTGGAAGGTGAAAAACTGTTTTTT	CASSEWGVEGEKLFF